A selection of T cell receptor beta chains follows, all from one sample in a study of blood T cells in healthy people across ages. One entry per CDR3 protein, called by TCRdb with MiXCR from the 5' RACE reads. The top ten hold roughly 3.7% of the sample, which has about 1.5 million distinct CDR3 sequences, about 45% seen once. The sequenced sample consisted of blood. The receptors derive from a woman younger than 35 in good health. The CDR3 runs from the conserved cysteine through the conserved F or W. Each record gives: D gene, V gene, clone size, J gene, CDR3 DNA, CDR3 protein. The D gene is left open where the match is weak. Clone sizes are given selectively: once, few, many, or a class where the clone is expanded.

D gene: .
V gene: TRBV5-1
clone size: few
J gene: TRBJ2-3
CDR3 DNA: TGCGCCAGCAGCAAAAGAGGGGGGGGGCCCCCAGATACGCAGTATTTT
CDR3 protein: CASSKRGGGPPDTQYF

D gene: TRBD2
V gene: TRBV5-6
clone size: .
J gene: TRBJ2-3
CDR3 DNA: TGTGCCAGCAGAAAAGCGGGGGTCACAGATACGCAGTATTTT
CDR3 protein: CASRKAGVTDTQYF

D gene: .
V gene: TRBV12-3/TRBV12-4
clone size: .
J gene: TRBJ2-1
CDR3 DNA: TGTGCCAGCAGTCACGGACAGCTGTATTACAATGAGCAGTTCTTC
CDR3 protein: CASSHGQLYYNEQFF

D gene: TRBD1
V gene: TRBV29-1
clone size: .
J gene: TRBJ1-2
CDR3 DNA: TGCAGCGGAACCGCAGGGGGCTATGGCTACACCTTC
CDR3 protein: CSGTAGGYGYTF

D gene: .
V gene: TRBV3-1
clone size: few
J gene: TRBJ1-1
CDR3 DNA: TGTGCCAGCAGCCAAGAATGGGGGAACACTGAAGCTTTCTTT
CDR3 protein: CASSQEWGNTEAFF

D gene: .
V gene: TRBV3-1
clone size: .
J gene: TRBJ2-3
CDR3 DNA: TGTGCCAGCAGCCAAGTTGGGCGCAGGAAGGTAGATACGCAGTATTTT
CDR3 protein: CASSQVGRRKVDTQYF

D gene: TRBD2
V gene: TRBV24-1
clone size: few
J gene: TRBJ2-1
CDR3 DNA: TGTGCCACCAGTGATTTGCTGGCGGGAGGTGGTTATGAGCAGTTCTTC
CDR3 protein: CATSDLLAGGGYEQFF

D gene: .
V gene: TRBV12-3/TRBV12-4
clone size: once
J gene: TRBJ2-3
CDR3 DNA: TGTGCCAGCAGTCCCGGGACACATGTCGAGCGCGCAGATACGCAGTATTTT
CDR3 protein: CASSPGTHVERADTQYF

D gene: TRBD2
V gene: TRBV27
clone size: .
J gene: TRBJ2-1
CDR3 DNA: TGTGCCAGCAGTTTATCGAAGGGACTAGCGGGAGACAATGAGCAGTTCTTC
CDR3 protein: CASSLSKGLAGDNEQFF

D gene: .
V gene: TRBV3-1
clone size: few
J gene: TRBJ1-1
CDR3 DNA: TGTGCCAGCAGTGGTAACAGGGCCGAAGCTTTCTTT
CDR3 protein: CASSGNRAEAFF

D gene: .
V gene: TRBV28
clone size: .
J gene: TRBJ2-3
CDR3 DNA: TGTGCCAGCATTGGGCAGGGAGGCACAGATACGCAGTATTTT
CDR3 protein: CASIGQGGTDTQYF

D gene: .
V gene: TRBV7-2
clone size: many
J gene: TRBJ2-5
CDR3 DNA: TGTGCCAGCAGCTCGGACAGAGGAGAGACCCAGTACTTC
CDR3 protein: CASSSDRGETQYF

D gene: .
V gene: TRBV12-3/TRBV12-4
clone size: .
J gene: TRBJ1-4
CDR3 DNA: TGTGCCAGCAGCCCAGGACCGTGGGGTGAAAAACTGTTTTTT
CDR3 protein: CASSPGPWGEKLFF

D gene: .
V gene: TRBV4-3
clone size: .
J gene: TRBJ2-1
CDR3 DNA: TGCGTCAGCAGCCAAGTTGGGGAATACAATGAGCAGTTCTTC
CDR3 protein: CVSSQVGEYNEQFF

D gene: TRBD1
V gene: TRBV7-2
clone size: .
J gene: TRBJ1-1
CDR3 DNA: TGTGCCAGCAGCCGACAGGGGGCCTACACTGAAGCTTTCTTT
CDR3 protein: CASSRQGAYTEAFF

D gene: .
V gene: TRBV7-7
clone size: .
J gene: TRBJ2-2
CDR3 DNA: TGTGCTAGCAGCTTAGTGGGACAAGCCGGGGAGCTGTTTTTT
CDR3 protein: CASSLVGQAGELFF

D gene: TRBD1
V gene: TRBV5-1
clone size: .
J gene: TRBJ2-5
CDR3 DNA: TGCGCCAGCAGCGAGACAGGGCAAGAGACCCAGTACTTC
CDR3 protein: CASSETGQETQYF

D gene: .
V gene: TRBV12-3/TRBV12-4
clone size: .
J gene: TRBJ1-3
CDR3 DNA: TGTGCCAGCAGTTTCGGTACCACCATATATTTT
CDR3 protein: CASSFGTTIYF

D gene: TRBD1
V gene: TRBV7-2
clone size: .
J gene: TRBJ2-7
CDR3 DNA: TGTGCCAGCAGCGCCCGGGACAGAAAGTACAATGAGCAGTACTTC
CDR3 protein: CASSARDRKYNEQYF

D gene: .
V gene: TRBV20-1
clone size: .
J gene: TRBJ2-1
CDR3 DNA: TGCAGTGCTCAACCCGGACGCCCGAGCTCCTACAATGAGCAGTTCTTC
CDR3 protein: CSAQPGRPSSYNEQFF

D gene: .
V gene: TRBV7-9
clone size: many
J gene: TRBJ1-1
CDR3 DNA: TGTGCCAGCAGCTTAAACGGGAACACTGAAGCTTTCTTT
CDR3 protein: CASSLNGNTEAFF

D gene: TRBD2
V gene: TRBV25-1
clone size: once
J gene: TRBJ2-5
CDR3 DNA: TGTGCCAGCAGTGAGGTGGGGACTAGCGGGGGCAATGAGCAGTACTTC
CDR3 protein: CASSEVGTSGGNEQYF

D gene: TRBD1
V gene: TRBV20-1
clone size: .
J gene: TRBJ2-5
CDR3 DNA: TGCAGTGCTAGGGCACCGGGACAGTCGAGAGAGACCCAGTACTTC
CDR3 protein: CSARAPGQSRETQYF

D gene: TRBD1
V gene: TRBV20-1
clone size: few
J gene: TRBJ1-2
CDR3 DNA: TGCAGTGCTAGTGCATTCGGGACAGCCACCTTTGAGGGCTACACCTTC
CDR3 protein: CSASAFGTATFEGYTF

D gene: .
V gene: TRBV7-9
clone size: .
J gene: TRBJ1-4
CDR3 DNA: TGTGCCACCGGGACGACTTACTCTGAAAAACTGTTTTTT
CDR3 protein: CATGTTYSEKLFF

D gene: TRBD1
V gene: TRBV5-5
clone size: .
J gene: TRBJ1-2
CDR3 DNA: TGTGCCAGCAGCTTGTTGGGGGGACAGGGACTCGGTGGCTACACCTTC
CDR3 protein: CASSLLGGQGLGGYTF

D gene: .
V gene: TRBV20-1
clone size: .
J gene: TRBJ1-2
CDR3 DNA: TGCAGTGCTAGAGATACTAGGGCTAACTATGGCTACACCTTC
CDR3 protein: CSARDTRANYGYTF

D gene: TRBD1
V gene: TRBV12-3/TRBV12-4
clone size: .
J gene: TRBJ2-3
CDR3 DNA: TGTGCCAGCAGTTTCACAGGGGGCAGGGCAGATACGCAGTATTTT
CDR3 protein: CASSFTGGRADTQYF

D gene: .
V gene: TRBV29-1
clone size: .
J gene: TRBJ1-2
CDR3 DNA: TGCAGCGTTGTGGGGGCTCCAAACTATGGCTACACCTTC
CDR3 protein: CSVVGAPNYGYTF

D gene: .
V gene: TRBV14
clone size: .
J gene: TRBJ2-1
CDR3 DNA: TGTGCCAGTTCGGGGATCAGCTCCTACAATGAGCAGTTCTTC
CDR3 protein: CASSGISSYNEQFF

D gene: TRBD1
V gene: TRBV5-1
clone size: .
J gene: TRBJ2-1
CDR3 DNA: TGCGCCAGCAGCTTCCGGGACAGGGTCTACAATGAGCAGTTCTTC
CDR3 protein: CASSFRDRVYNEQFF

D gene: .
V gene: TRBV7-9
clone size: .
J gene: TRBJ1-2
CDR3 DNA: TGTGCCAGCAGGGACGGAGCTAACTATGGCTACACCTTC
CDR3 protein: CASRDGANYGYTF

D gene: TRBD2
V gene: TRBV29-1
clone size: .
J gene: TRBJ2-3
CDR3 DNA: TGCAGCGTGAAAGCGGGAGAAACAGATACGCAGTATTTT
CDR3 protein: CSVKAGETDTQYF

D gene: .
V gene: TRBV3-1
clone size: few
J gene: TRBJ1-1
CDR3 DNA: TGTGCCAGCAAGAAGGCGGCGGACTTTGGTTCTGAAGCTTTCTTT
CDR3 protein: CASKKAADFGSEAFF

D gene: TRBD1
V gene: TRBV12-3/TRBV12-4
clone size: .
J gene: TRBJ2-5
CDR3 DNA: TGTGCCAGCAGGGCAACAGGGGTAGAGACCCAGTACTTC
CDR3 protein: CASRATGVETQYF

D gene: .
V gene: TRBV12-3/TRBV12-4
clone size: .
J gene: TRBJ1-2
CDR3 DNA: TGTGCCAGCAGTTTGAACCTCGACTATGGCTACACCTTC
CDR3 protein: CASSLNLDYGYTF

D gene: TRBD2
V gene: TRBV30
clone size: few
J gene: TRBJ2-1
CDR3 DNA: TGTGCCTGGAGTGTACAAGGACTAGCGGCGTATGAGCAGTTCTTC
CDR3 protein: CAWSVQGLAAYEQFF

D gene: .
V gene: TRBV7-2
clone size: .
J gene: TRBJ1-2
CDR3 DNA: TGTGCCAGCAGCACTCCGACGGGTCCCTACACCTTC
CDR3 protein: CASSTPTGPYTF

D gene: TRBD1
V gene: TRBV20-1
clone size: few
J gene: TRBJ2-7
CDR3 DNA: TGCAGTGCTACCGGGACAGGGTGGAGCGAGCAGTACTTC
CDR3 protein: CSATGTGWSEQYF

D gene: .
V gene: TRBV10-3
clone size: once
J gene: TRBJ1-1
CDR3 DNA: TGTGCCATCAGGGAACAGGGAACTGAAGCTTTCTTT
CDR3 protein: CAIREQGTEAFF

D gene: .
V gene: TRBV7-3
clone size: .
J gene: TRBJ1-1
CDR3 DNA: TGTGCCAGCAGCATCGGACATGACACTGAAGCTTTCTTT
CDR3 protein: CASSIGHDTEAFF

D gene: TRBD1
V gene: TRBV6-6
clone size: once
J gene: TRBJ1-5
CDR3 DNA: TGTGCCAGCATTCTCACAGGGGGCAATCAGCCCCAGCATTTT
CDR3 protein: CASILTGGNQPQHF

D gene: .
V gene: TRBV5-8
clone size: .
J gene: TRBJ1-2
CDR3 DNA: TGTGGCAGCAGACGCGTACGTCCGACTAACTATGGCTACACCTTC
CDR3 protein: CGSRRVRPTNYGYTF

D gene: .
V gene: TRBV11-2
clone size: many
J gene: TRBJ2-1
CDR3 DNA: TGTGCCAGCAGCTTTCCCGGGAGTGACAATGAGCAGTTCTTC
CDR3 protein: CASSFPGSDNEQFF